Here is one TCR beta chain with its context. The CDR3 sequence is 17 residues long. The V and J ends lost 5 bases and 8 bases, in that order; junction bases with no gene match: 17. From germline, CDR1 is SGDLS and CDR2 YYNGEE. This sample was taken from a study of blood T cell repertoires in COVID-19. Generated by immunoSEQ multiplex PCR, the TCRdb table keeps only in-frame clones and is missing some. Of 200,000 to 250,000 clones listed, 90% were seen once; the top ten hold 2% to 3%. The receptor was isolated from a man younger than 45 with COVID-19, enrolled during active disease. This rearrangement joins TRBV9 to TRBJ1-2; 11 positions agree with TRBD1. The sequenced sample consisted of peripheral blood. CDR3 in amino acids: CASSLLSRDRGEKGYTF. The CDR3 region has the DNA TGTGCCAGCAGTCTCCTTTCCCGGGACAGGGGGGAGAAAGGCTACACCTTC.